The source of this T cell receptor beta chain is a study of identical twins. The CDR3 is 13 residues long. Germline V gene sequence: CDR1 KGHSH, CDR2 LQKENI. The V end was cut by 4 bases, the J end by 4 bases, with 10 bases between. MiXCR was run by TCRdb on the 5' RACE reads, yielding one entry per CDR3 protein. The sample yields roughly 770,000 distinct CDR3 sequences, about 18% seen once. A further study also used this sample, focusing on T cells expressing NK-cell markers. Turning to that study: It was sorted CD3+CD56+NKG2C+, CD3+CD56+NKG2C- and CD3+CD56-NKG2C+ T cells that supplied the TCR beta repertoires. Among the eight sequenced donors, seven tested HCMV-seropositive and one tested seronegative. Unclear, still, was the HCMV specificity of the expanded NKG2C+ T cell clones.

The J gene is TRBJ1-2, the V gene TRBV18; tentative D call: TRBD1 (6 bases). The sample comprised PBMCs. The TCR was taken from a woman aged 18 to 35 in good health. The CDR3 nucleotides are TGTGCCAGCTCACGTGGACAGATCTATGGCTACACCTTC. This sequence encodes CASSRGQIYGYTF.